This entry is about one TCR beta chain. No cognate antigen has been identified for it. No clone much larger than this one lies a single base away; base qualities are absent. The time point label of this sample denotes: persistent/refractory GD, antithyroid drugs over 5 years with positive TRAb. RNA was extracted from PBMCs in TRIzol for both TCR sequencing and RNA sequencing. The diagnosis of Graves' disease was made according to American Thyroid Association guidelines. Patients were recruited from an endocrinology department in Xi'an, China. From each patient, approximately 10 milliliters of peripheral blood was collected into an EDTA anticoagulant tube. Ficoll Paque Plus density gradient separation was used to isolate PBMCs, and no further T cell sorting was performed. RNA quality was checked with an Agilent 2100 Bioanalyzer and agarose gel, and concentration with a NanoDrop 2000. Library preparation was by multiplex PCR. Sequencing was performed on an Illumina HiSeq 4000. iRepertoire HTBI primers and Arm-PCR amplification of CDR3 regions were used to construct TCR beta libraries. Before sequencing, the PCR products underwent gel purification. The original methods were these. Across samples, roughly 60 TRBV and 13 to 15 TRBJ segments were identified and used for gene usage analysis of CDR3 amino acid clonotypes. COPE and FqMerger were used to merge the filtered high-quality paired reads into contigs. BLAST was used to align contigs to IMGT TRBV, TRBD and TRBJ reference genes, and CDR3 was defined according to IMGT. Clonotypes above 0.1% frequency were classified as highly expanded clones. Shannon entropy was used to measure repertoire diversity, and the Gini coefficient was used to measure V-J evenness. Public clonotypes were defined as clonotypes shared by more than one individual. The public sequencing data were trimmed at Q25 with fastp and processed into clonotypes with MiXCR by TCRdb, which kept only in-frame beta chains. Rows are combined by CDR3 protein, so each entry shows the most common genes and DNA. In this record, the V and J calls reflect TCRdb's handling and not the investigators' own analysis. The sample records 600,000 to 800,000 distinct CDR3 sequences, approximately 29% of which are singletons. The top ten constitute about 40% of the sample.

According to the germline V gene (reference sequence), CDR1 reads LNHNV and CDR2 reads YYDKDF. Between the V and J ends, shortened by 0 bases and 1 base respectively, the junction contains 7 bases. The CDR3 covers 15 residues, taking in both the cysteine and the phenylalanine. Just the 45-base CDR3 DNA is kept, in frame starting at base 1. This sample stems from a study of regulatory T cells in long-lasting Graves disease (dated by TCRdb to the early 2020s). For the study in its entirety: Persistent Graves' disease was defined as persistently positive TSH receptor autoantibodies together with antithyroid drug treatment for over 5 years. This study used TCR sequencing and RNA sequencing of peripheral blood to compare persistent Graves' disease patients against newly diagnosed Graves' disease patients. The study was registered as a clinical trial and conducted in China. A total of about 33 samples underwent TCR sequencing, from roughly 13 patients with persistent Graves' disease and about 20 patients with newly diagnosed Graves' disease. Antithyroid drugs had been taken for 8.5 to 13 years on average by persistent Graves' disease patients in the clinical cohort.

Study-level results and caveats: Lower TCR Shannon entropy and fewer highly expanded clones were observed in persistent Graves' disease patients than in newly diagnosed patients, which suggested clonal expansion. Only the TCR beta chain was sequenced and analyzed. More public clonotypes were shared among persistent patients (2,741) than among newly diagnosed patients (966). Persistent disease showed preferential use of TRBV28, TRBJ1-2 and TRBJ2-5, whereas newly diagnosed disease favored TRBV20-1 and TRBJ2-1. Because the primary lesion, thyroid tissue, could not be accessed, the study looked at peripheral blood alone. As a limitation, the authors acknowledged that the small sample size may reduce accuracy.

The sequencing here drew on peripheral blood mononuclear cells (PBMCs), taken when the disease was refractory, from a patient treated with antithyroid drugs. The TCR sequence derives from a female donor with Graves disease. The receptor chain draws on TRBV15 and TRBJ1-5; there is no confident call for the D gene. The nucleotides are TGTGCCACCAGCAGAGATGCCGCCAGCAATCAGCCCCAGCATTTT. Its coded protein is CATSRDAASNQPQHF.